The rows below give T cell receptor beta chains drawn from one sample of a study of human T cells and chemical hapten exposure. TCRdb called the RACE reads again in MiXCR, with one record for every CDR3 protein. Of fewer than 400,000 distinct CDR3 sequences listed, under 9% are singletons. The sample in question was whole blood, obtained in connection with sensitization to the hapten diphenylcyclopropenone (DPC). The receptors originated from a woman between 18 and 30 years old with alopecia areata. Some clones in this sample may be carry-over from other donors' samples. Each CDR3 is given with its conserved first and last residue. The D gene is left open where the match is weak. A row's size may be missing; if present it is once, few, many or a size class.

>few|TRBV5-5|.|TRBJ1-2
CASSLSDSNYGYTF
TGTGCCAGCAGCTTGTCGGATTCTAACTATGGCTACACCTTC
>few|TRBV12-3/TRBV12-4|TRBD1|TRBJ1-4
CASSPRTGRSEKLFF
TGTGCCAGCAGTCCTCGGACAGGCCGAAGCGAAAAACTGTTTTTT
>few|TRBV10-3|TRBD1|TRBJ1-3
CAIRATGGAGNTIYF
TGTGCCATCAGAGCTACAGGGGGTGCTGGAAACACCATATATTTT
>few|TRBV11-1|TRBD2|TRBJ2-1
CASSLAGLAIHEQFF
TGTGCCAGCAGCTTGGCAGGACTAGCAATACATGAGCAGTTCTTC
>many|TRBV9|TRBD2|TRBJ2-3
CASSVSVAGNTDTQYF
TGTGCCAGCAGCGTTTCTGTAGCGGGGAACACAGATACGCAGTATTTT
>.|TRBV5-6|.|TRBJ2-3
CASCFGGLSTDTQYF
TGTGCCAGCTGCTTCGGCGGCCTTAGCACAGATACGCAGTATTTT
>.|TRBV7-2|.|TRBJ1-3
CASSLQENLRNTIYF
TGTGCCAGCAGCTTACAGGAGAATTTGAGAAACACCATATATTTT
>many|TRBV29-1|.|TRBJ1-1
CSVEPYALNTEAFF
TGCAGCGTTGAGCCGTACGCTCTGAACACTGAAGCTTTCTTT
>.|TRBV7-9|.|TRBJ2-7
CASSPDSNRDEQYF
TGTGCCAGCAGCCCCGACTCAAACCGGGATGAGCAGTACTTC
>.|TRBV4-3|TRBD1|TRBJ2-1
CASSQLRRTGGYNEQFF
TGCGCCAGCAGCCAACTCCGCCGGACAGGAGGCTACAATGAGCAGTTCTTC
>many|TRBV7-2|.|TRBJ2-3
CASSFLSPGGTDTQYF
TGTGCCAGCAGCTTTCTGTCCCCCGGGGGCACAGATACGCAGTATTTT
>.|TRBV7-3|.|TRBJ1-1
CASSFLGQEAFF
TGTGCCAGCAGCTTTCTAGGACAGGAAGCTTTCTTT
>few|TRBV2|TRBD2|TRBJ2-5
CASSRTSAQETQYF
TGTGCCAGCAGCCGGACTAGCGCACAAGAGACCCAGTACTTC
>.|TRBV12-3/TRBV12-4|.|TRBJ1-6
CASSLRVLNSPLHF
TGTGCCAGCAGTTTAAGGGTTCTTAATTCACCCCTCCACTTT
>.|TRBV5-1|.|TRBJ1-6
CASSLNGFGSPLHF
TGCGCCAGCAGCTTAAACGGTTTCGGTTCACCCCTCCACTTT
>.|TRBV7-2|.|TRBJ1-2
CASSLVPHGGYGYTF
TGTGCCAGCAGCTTAGTCCCACATGGCGGCTATGGCTACACCTTC
>.|TRBV7-8|.|TRBJ1-6
CASSLGGGSPLHF
TGTGCCAGCAGCTTAGGGGGAGGTTCACCCCTCCACTTT
>many|TRBV12-3/TRBV12-4|.|TRBJ2-6
CASSQESGANVLTF
TGTGCCAGCAGTCAGGAGTCCGGGGCCAACGTCCTGACTTTC
>many|TRBV28|TRBD1|TRBJ2-5
CASRRTGTETQYF
TGTGCCAGCAGAAGGACAGGGACAGAGACCCAGTACTTC
>few|TRBV6-5|TRBD2|TRBJ2-5
CASSYSPGGTQYF
TGTGCCAGCAGTTACTCCCCGGGGGGGACCCAGTACTTC
>.|TRBV6-2/TRBV6-3|TRBD1|TRBJ1-1
CASRTGRNTEAFF
TGTGCCAGTAGGACAGGAAGGAACACTGAAGCTTTCTTT
>many|TRBV18|TRBD1|TRBJ2-7
CASSPGTGEREQYF
TGTGCCAGCTCACCTGGGACAGGGGAAAGAGAGCAGTACTTC
>many|TRBV29-1|TRBD2|TRBJ2-3
CSVLLAGGTDTQYF
TGCAGCGTTTTACTAGCGGGGGGCACAGATACGCAGTATTTT
>many|TRBV20-1|.|TRBJ1-5
CSAVTGWSSNQPQHF
TGCAGTGCTGTTACAGGGTGGAGTAGCAATCAGCCCCAGCATTTT
>many|TRBV4-2|.|TRBJ2-7
CASSQGAESSYEQYF
TGTGCCAGCAGCCAAGGGGCGGAAAGCTCCTACGAGCAGTACTTC
>few|TRBV13|TRBD1|TRBJ1-1
CASSYNPGGDGAFF
TGTGCCAGCAGTTACAACCCAGGGGGGGACGGGGCTTTCTTT
>few|TRBV29-1|.|TRBJ2-1
CSQGTAVSEFF
TGCAGCCAGGGGACTGCGGTTTCGGAGTTCTTC
>few|TRBV6-2/TRBV6-3|.|TRBJ1-1
CASSSSAPTEAFF
TGTGCCAGCAGTTCATCGGCACCTACTGAAGCTTTCTTT
>.|TRBV6-6|.|TRBJ1-5
CASSYPRQAYSNQPQHF
TGTGCCAGCAGTTACCCCAGACAGGCCTATAGCAATCAGCCCCAGCATTTT
>.|TRBV7-9|TRBD1|TRBJ1-5
CASSFGQGAGSNQPQHF
TGTGCCAGCAGCTTCGGACAGGGGGCCGGTAGCAATCAGCCCCAGCATTTT
>many|TRBV5-4|TRBD1|TRBJ2-3
CASSQEQGSDTQYF
TGTGCCAGCAGCCAAGAACAGGGGTCAGATACGCAGTATTTT
>.|TRBV5-6|TRBD1|TRBJ1-5
CASSLGQENQPQHF
TGTGCCAGCAGCCTAGGACAGGAGAATCAGCCCCAGCATTTT
>few|TRBV28|.|TRBJ1-6
CASSLKAGTLHF
TGTGCCAGCAGTTTAAAGGCAGGGACCCTCCACTTT
>.|TRBV12-3/TRBV12-4|.|TRBJ1-2
CASSRTTGYTF
TGTGCCAGCAGCCGAACGACTGGCTACACCTTC
>many|TRBV10-3|.|TRBJ2-7
CAISGERGAPEQYF
TGTGCCATCAGTGGAGAGAGAGGGGCCCCCGAGCAGTACTTC
>.|TRBV7-9|.|TRBJ1-2
CASSLSLGGPTYGYTF
TGTGCCAGCAGCTTAAGTTTGGGGGGGCCCACCTATGGCTACACCTTC
>.|TRBV20-1|TRBD1|TRBJ1-1
CSAPPGQAESEAFF
TGCAGTGCTCCTCCGGGACAGGCGGAATCTGAAGCTTTCTTT
>.|TRBV2|TRBD1|TRBJ1-1
CASVRGGAWNTEAFF
TGTGCCAGCGTCAGAGGGGGCGCTTGGAACACTGAAGCTTTCTTT
>.|TRBV6-4|.|TRBJ2-6
CASSVQPGANVLTF
TGTGCCAGCAGCGTACAGCCTGGGGCCAACGTCCTGACTTTC
>many|TRBV7-2|.|TRBJ2-3
CASSTGPSTDTQYF
TGTGCCAGCAGCACCGGACCGAGCACAGATACGCAGTATTTT
>few|TRBV4-1|TRBD1|TRBJ1-5
CASSQGQGAQQPQHF
TGCGCCAGCAGCCAGGGACAGGGGGCACAGCAGCCCCAGCATTTT
>many|TRBV3-1|.|TRBJ2-3
CASSHLPPTTATDTQYF
TGTGCCAGCAGCCACCTCCCCCCTACGACAGCCACAGATACGCAGTATTTT
>many|TRBV3-1|.|TRBJ1-5
CASSQGGGTQPQHF
TGTGCCAGCAGCCAAGGAGGGGGGACTCAGCCCCAGCATTTT
>.|TRBV6-1|.|TRBJ1-3
CASSPEPGNTIYF
TGTGCCAGCAGTCCGGAACCTGGAAACACCATATATTTT
>many|TRBV5-6|.|TRBJ1-2
CASSLLTIAYTF
TGTGCCAGCAGCTTGTTGACAATCGCGTACACCTTC
>.|TRBV9|.|TRBJ2-7
CASSVGPNAYEQYF
TGTGCCAGCAGCGTAGGCCCGAATGCCTACGAGCAGTACTTC
>few|TRBV27|.|TRBJ1-5
CASSLAGISNQPQHF
TGTGCCAGCAGTTTGGCAGGGATTAGCAATCAGCCCCAGCATTTT
>.|TRBV28|.|TRBJ1-1
CASRRDRIMNTEAFF
TGTGCCAGCAGGCGGGACCGAATTATGAACACTGAAGCTTTCTTT
>.|TRBV6-5|.|TRBJ1-5
CASSYRQGTNQPQHF
TGTGCCAGCAGTTACCGTCAGGGGACCAATCAGCCCCAGCATTTT
>.|TRBV12-3/TRBV12-4|.|TRBJ2-3
CASSLWGGPDTQYF
TGTGCCAGCAGCCTCTGGGGGGGCCCAGATACGCAGTATTTT
>many|TRBV20-1|.|TRBJ2-7
CSASPAVDPYEQYF
TGCAGTGCCAGTCCAGCGGTGGACCCCTACGAGCAGTACTTC
>.|TRBV5-4|TRBD2|TRBJ2-3
CASSPGLAGGRMTDTQYF
TGTGCCAGCAGCCCGGGACTAGCGGGGGGGCGGATGACAGATACGCAGTATTTT
>few|TRBV12-3/TRBV12-4|TRBD2|TRBJ2-1
CASSLTSGGNEEQFF
TGTGCCAGCAGTTTAACTAGCGGGGGGAATGAAGAGCAGTTCTTC